Presented here are 3 T cell receptor beta chains from one specimen sequenced in a study of blood T cell repertoires in COVID-19. Assay: immunoSEQ multiplex PCR; the TCRdb copy retains only in-frame clones and omits some. The table lists fewer than 100,000 clones, 75% to 85% of them singletons. Sequenced material: peripheral blood. These receptors were obtained from a man over 45 with COVID-19, enrolled during active disease.

The V call is TRBV6-5, the J call TRBJ1-1; maybe TRBD1 (5 bases). Looked up from germline, CDR1 is MNHEY and CDR2 is SVGAGI. CDR3 length equals 13 residues. Deletions cut 6 bases from V and 6 bases from J, with 14 bases between. The CDR3 protein is CASRPQGYSEAFF. DNA of the CDR3: TGTGCCAGCAGACCCCAGGGCTACTCTGAAGCTTTCTTT.

The gene calls are TRBV6-4 and TRBJ2-1; D unresolved. The germline CDR1 and CDR2 sequences are MRHNA and SNTAGT. V lost 6 bases to trimming and J lost 1 base, with 13 bases between them. There are 15 residues in the CDR3. In nucleotides, the CDR3 is TGTGCCAGCAGCCCCCAGCGCCAGTCCTACAATGAGCAGTTCTTC. It specifies CASSPQRQSYNEQFF.

V usage is TRBV6-5 and J usage is TRBJ2-1; TRBD2 agrees at 12 bases. The junction had 3 bases not matched to a gene; V was cut back by 0 bases and J by 9 bases. CDR3 length equals 15 residues. CDR1 is MNHEY, CDR2 SVGAGI, per germline. In DNA form, the CDR3 reads TGTGCCAGCAGTTACTCGGCTAGCGGGAGGGGTGAGCAGTTCTTC. Residues: CASSYSASGRGEQFF.